This TCR beta chain was sequenced in a study of cytomegalovirus exposure and HLA in healthy donors. General observations from the study: A few CMV-associated chains proved CMV antigen-specific in vitro. Cytomegalovirus-associated status was assigned to 150 to 200 TCR beta chains. First-cohort TCR clusters were later found to tend to co-occur in the 120 validation repertoires. For most TCR sequences rarity was the rule, although some public TCRs occurred in many donors.

Some clones are missing from TCRdb's copy, which holds only in-frame ones; the method was immunoSEQ multiplex PCR. The sample shows under 250,000 clones, roughly 81% of them seen only once. A remark on this clone: The antigen is unknown.

Trimming took off 4 bases at V and 1 base at J, with 8 bases between the two ends. The CDR3 runs to 13 residues. CDR1 LGHNA and CDR2 YNFKEQ come from the germline V gene. This TCR was sampled from a woman between 25 and 40 years old in good health and CMV-seronegative. Specimen: PBMCs. The chain uses TRBV4-2 and TRBJ2-7; no reliable D call. CDR3 in DNA: TGTGCCAGCAGCCCTTATGAGTCCTACGAGCAGTACTTC. Translated: CASSPYESYEQYF.